A single T cell receptor (beta chain) is shown here with its context. Germline assignment: CDR1 MNHEY and CDR2 SVGAGI. The CDR3 is made up of 15 amino acids. V dropped 0 bases and J dropped 0 bases, with 3 bases sitting between them. Libraries were prepared by immunoSEQ multiplex PCR; TCRdb keeps only in-frame clonotypes and omits some of them. In the table there are about 120,000 clones, roughly 89% of which are singletons. Participants had their cohort set by participant-reported clinical history. Cohort 3 recovered donors had two negative PCRs, clearance, or symptom resolution. This entry comes from a study of blood T cell repertoires in COVID-19. About the study: COVID-19 samples from acute and convalescent phases originated in the United States, Italy and Spain. The analysed material was cDNA or gDNA that came from T cells, B-cell-depleted T cells, or PBMCs.

The sequence came from a woman younger than 45 who had recovered from COVID-19. The chain employs TRBV6-5 and TRBJ2-6; D gene unclear. The sequenced material came from PBMCs or T cells enriched from blood (not recorded which). The DNA of the CDR3 is TGTGCCAGCAGTTACTCGGCCTCTGGGGCCAACGTCCTGACTTTC. Translated: CASSYSASGANVLTF.